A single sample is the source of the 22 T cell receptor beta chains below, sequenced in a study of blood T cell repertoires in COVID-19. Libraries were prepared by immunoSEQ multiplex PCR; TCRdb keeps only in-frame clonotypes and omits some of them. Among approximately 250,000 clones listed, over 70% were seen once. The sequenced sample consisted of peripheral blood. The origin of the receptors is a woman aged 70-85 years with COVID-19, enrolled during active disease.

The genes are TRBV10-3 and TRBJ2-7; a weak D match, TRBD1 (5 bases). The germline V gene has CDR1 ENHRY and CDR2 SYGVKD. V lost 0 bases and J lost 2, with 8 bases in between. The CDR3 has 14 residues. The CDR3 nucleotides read TGTGCCATCAGTGAGTCAGGGGTTCCCTACGAGCAGTACTTC. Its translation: CAISESGVPYEQYF.

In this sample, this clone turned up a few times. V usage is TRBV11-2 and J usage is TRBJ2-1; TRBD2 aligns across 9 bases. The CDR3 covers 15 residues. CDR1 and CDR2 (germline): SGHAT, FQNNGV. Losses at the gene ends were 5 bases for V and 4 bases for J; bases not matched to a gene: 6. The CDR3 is CASSLRTSDYNEQFF. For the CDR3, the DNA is TGTGCCAGCAGCCTGAGGACTAGCGATTACAATGAGCAGTTCTTC.

The DNA of the CDR3 is TGTGCCAGCAGCCAAGTAACAGGGGGCTATGGCTACACCTTC. This encodes CASSQVTGGYGYTF. The genes are TRBV14 and TRBJ1-2; 8 positions agree with TRBD1. Germline trimming cut 1 base from V and 4 bases from J; bases unmatched to any gene: 2. CDR3 length: 14 amino acids. Germline values: CDR1 SGHDN, CDR2 FVKESK.

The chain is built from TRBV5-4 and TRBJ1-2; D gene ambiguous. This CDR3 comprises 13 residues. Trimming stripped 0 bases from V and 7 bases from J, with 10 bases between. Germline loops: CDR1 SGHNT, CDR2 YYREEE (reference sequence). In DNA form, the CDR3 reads TGTGCCAGCAGCTTGGTTGGGGAGCGTGGCTACACCTTC. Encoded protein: CASSLVGERGYTF.

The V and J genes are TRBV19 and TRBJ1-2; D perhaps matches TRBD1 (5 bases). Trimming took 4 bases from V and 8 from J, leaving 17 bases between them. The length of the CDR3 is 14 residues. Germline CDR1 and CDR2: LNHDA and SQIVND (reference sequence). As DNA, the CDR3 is TGTGCCAGTAGTACCACGACAGACCAGCGAGGCTACACCTTC. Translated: CASSTTTDQRGYTF. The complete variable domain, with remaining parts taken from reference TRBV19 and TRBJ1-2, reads DGGITQSPKYLFRKEGQNVTLSCEQNLNHDAMYWYRQDPGQGLRLIYYSQIVNDFQKGDIAEGYSVSREKKESFPLTVTSAQKNPTAFYLCASSTTTDQRGYTFGSGTRLTVV.

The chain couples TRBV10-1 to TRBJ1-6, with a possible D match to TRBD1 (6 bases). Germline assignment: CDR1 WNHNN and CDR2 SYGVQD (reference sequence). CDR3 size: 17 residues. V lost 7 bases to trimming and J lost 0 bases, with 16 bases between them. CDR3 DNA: TGCGCCAGCATGTGGGACACAGCCAACTCCTATAATTCACCCCTCCACTTT. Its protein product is CASMWDTANSYNSPLHF.

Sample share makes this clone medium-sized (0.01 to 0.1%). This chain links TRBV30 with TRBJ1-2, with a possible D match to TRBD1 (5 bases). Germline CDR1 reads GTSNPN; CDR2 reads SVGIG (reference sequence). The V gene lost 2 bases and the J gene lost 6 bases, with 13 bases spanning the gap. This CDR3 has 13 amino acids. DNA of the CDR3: TGTGCCTGGAGTAAGGGGAAGCGGGATGGCTACACCTTC. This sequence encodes CAWSKGKRDGYTF.

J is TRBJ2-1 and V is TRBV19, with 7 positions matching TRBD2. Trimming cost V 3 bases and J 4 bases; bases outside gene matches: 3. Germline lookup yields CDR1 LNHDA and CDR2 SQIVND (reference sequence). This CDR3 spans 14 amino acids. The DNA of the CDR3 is TGTGCCAGTAGTATGGCCGGGGGGTACAATGAGCAGTTCTTC. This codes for CASSMAGGYNEQFF.

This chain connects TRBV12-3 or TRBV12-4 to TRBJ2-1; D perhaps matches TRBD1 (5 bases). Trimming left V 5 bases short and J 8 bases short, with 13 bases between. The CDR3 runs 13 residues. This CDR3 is CASSLEGVDEQFF. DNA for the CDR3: TGTGCCAGCAGTCTCGAAGGGGTGGATGAGCAGTTCTTC.

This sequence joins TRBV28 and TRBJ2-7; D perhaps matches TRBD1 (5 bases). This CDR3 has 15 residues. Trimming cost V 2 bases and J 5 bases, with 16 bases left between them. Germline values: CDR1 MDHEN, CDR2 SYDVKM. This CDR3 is CASSLSRAYVHEQYF. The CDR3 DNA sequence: TGTGCCAGCAGTTTAAGCAGGGCCTATGTCCACGAGCAGTACTTC.

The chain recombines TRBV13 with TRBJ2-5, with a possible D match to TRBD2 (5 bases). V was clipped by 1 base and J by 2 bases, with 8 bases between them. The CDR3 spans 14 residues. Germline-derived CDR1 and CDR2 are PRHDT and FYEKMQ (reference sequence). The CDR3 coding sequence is TGTGCCAGCAGCTTAGTCGGGGAGCAAGAGACCCAGTACTTC. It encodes CASSLVGEQETQYF.

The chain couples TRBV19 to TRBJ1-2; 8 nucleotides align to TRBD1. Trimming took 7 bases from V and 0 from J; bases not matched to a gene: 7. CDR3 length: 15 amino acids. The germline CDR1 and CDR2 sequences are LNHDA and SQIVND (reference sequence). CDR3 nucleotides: TGTGCCAGTAAAGGGGACAGGACGGCTAACTATGGCTACACCTTC. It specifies CASKGDRTANYGYTF.

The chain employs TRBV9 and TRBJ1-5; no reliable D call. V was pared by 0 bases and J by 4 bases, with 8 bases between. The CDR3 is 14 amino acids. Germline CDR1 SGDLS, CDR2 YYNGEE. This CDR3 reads CASSVGPDNQPQHF. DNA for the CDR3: TGTGCCAGCAGCGTAGGGCCAGATAATCAGCCCCAGCATTTT.

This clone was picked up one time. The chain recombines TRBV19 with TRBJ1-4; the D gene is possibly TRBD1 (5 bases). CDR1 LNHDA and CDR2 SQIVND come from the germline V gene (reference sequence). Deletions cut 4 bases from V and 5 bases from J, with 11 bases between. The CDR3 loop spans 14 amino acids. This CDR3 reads CASSRGRLNEKLFF. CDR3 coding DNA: TGTGCCAGTAGTAGGGGGAGGCTGAATGAAAAACTGTTTTTT.

CDR3 residues: CASRSANQPQHF. CDR3 in DNA: TGTGCCAGCAGGAGTGCGAATCAGCCCCAGCATTTT. The chain has TRBV28 and TRBJ1-5; D is uncertain. This CDR3 has 12 residues. CDR1 and CDR2 (germline): MDHEN, SYDVKM. V was pared by 6 bases and J by 4 bases, with 7 bases between. The variable domain in full, with the rest retrieved from reference TRBV28 and TRBJ1-5, is DVKVTQSSRYLVKRTGEKVFLECVQDMDHENMFWYRQDPGLGLRLIYFSYDVKMKEKGDIPEGYSVSREKKERFSLILESASTNQTSMYLCASRSANQPQHFGDGTRLSIL.

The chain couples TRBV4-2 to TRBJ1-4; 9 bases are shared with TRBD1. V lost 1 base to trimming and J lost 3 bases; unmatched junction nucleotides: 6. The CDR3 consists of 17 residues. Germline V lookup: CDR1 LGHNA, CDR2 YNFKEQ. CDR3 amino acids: CASSQAGTGMANEKLFF. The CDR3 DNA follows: TGTGCCAGCAGCCAAGCCGGGACAGGGATGGCTAATGAAAAACTGTTTTTT.

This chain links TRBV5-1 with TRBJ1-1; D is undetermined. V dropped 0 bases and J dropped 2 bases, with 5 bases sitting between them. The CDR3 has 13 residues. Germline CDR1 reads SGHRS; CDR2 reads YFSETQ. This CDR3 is CASSLVSNTEAFF. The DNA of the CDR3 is TGCGCCAGCAGCTTGGTGTCAAACACTGAAGCTTTCTTT.

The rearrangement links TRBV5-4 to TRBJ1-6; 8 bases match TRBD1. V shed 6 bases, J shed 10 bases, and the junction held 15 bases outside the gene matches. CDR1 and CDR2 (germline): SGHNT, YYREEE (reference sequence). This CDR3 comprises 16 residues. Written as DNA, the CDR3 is TGTGCCAGCACCATTGAGTGGGGACAGGATCGGTCACCCCTCCACTTT. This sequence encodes CASTIEWGQDRSPLHF.

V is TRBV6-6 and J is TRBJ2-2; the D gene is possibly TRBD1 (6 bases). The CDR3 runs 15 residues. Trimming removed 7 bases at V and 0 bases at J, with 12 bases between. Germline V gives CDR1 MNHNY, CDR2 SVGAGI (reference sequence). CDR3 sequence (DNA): TGTGCCAGCAACACCCAGGGGCCGAACACCGGGGAGCTGTTTTTT. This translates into CASNTQGPNTGELFF.

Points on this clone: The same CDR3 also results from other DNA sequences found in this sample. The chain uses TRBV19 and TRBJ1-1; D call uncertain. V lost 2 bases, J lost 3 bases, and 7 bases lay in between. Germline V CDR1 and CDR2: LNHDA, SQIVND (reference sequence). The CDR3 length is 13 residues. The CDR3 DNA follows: TGTGCCAGTAGTATATCACGAGACACTGAAGCTTTCTTT. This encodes CASSISRDTEAFF. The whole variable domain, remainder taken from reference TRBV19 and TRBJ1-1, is DGGITQSPKYLFRKEGQNVTLSCEQNLNHDAMYWYRQDPGQGLRLIYYSQIVNDFQKGDIAEGYSVSREKKESFPLTVTSAQKNPTAFYLCASSISRDTEAFFGQGTRLTVV.

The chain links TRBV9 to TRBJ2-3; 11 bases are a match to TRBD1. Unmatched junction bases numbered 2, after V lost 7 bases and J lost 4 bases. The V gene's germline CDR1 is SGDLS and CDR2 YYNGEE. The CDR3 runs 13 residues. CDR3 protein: CASGQGASDTQYF. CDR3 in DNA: TGTGCCAGCGGACAGGGGGCCTCAGATACGCAGTATTTT.

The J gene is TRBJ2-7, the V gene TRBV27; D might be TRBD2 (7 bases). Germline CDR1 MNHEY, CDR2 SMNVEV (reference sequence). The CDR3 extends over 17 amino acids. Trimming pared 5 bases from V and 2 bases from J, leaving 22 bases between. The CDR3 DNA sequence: TGTGCCAGCAGTAATTCCTCAAGCCAAGGGGGGGCCTACGAGCAGTACTTC. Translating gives CASSNSSSQGGAYEQYF.